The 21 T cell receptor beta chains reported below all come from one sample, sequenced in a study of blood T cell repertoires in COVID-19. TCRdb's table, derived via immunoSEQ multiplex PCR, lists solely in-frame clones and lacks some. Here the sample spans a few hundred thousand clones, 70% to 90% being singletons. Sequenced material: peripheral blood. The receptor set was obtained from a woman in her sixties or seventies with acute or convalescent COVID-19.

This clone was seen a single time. This CDR3 reads CASSLMLGGEKLFF. CDR3 coding DNA: TGTGCCAGCAGCTTAATGCTAGGAGGTGAAAAACTGTTTTTT. J is TRBJ1-4 and V is TRBV7-6, with D unresolved. CDR3 size: 14 residues. The V gene's germline CDR1 is SGHVS and CDR2 FNYEAQ. Trimming left V 2 bases short and J 7 bases short, with 11 bases between. The entire variable domain, with the rest obtained from reference TRBV7-6 and TRBJ1-4, is as follows: GAGVSQSPRYKVTKRGQDVALRCDPISGHVSLYWYRQALGQGPEFLTYFNYEAQQDKSGLPNDRFSAERPEGSISTLTIQRTEQRDSAMYRCASSLMLGGEKLFFGSGTQLSVL.

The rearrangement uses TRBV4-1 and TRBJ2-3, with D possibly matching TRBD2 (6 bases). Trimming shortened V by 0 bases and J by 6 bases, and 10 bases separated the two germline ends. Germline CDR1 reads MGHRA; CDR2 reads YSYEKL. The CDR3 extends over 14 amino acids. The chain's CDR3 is CASSQDAGRDTQYF. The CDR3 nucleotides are TGCGCCAGCAGCCAAGATGCTGGGAGGGATACGCAGTATTTT.

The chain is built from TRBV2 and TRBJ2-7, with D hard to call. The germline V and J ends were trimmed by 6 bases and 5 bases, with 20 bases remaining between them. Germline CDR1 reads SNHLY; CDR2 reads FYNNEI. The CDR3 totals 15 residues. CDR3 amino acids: CASRISRSIYHEQYF. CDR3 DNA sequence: TGTGCCAGCAGAATAAGCCGCTCAATTTACCACGAGCAGTACTTC.

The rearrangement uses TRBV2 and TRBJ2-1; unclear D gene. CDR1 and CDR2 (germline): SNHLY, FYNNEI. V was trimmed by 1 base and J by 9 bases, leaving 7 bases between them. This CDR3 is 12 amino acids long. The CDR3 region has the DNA TGTGCCAGCAGTGAAGTTAATTTTGAGCAGTTCTTC. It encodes CASSEVNFEQFF. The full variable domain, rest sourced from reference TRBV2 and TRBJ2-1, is EPEVTQTPSHQVTQMGQEVILRCVPISNHLYFYWYRQILGQKVEFLVSFYNNEISEKSEIFDDQFSVERPDGSNFTLKIRSTKLEDSAMYFCASSEVNFEQFFGPGTRLTVL.

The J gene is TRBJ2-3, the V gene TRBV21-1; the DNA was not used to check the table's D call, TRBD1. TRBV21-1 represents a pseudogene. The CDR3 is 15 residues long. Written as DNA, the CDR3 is TGTGCCAGCAGCAAAGGTCCAGGGCGCGCAGATACGCAGTATTTT. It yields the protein CASSKGPGRADTQYF.

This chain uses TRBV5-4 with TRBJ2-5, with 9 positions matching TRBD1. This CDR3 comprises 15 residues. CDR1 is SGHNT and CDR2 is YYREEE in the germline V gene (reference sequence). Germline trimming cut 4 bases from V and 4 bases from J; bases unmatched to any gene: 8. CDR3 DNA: TGTGCCAGCAGCCTCCGGACAGGGGCGAGAGAGACCCAGTACTTC. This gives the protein CASSLRTGARETQYF.

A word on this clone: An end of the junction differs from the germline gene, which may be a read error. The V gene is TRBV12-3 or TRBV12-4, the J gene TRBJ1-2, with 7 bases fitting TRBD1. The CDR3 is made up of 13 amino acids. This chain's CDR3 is CASSLGRTGAQVF. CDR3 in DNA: TGTGCCAGCAGTTTAGGGCGAACAGGGGCCCAAGTCTTC.

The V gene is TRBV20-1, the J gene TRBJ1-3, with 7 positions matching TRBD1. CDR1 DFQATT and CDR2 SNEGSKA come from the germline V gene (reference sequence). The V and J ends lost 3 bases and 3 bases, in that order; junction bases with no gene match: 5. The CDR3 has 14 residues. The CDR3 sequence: CSASAGGFGNTIYF. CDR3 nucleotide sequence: TGCAGTGCTAGTGCAGGGGGATTTGGAAACACCATATATTTT.

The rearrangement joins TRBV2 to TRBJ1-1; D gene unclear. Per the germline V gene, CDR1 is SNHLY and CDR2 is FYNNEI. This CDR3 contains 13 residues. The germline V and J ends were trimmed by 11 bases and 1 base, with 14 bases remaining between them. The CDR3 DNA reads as TGTGCCGGTCACCAAAGAGGGAACACTGAAGCTTTCTTT. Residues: CAGHQRGNTEAFF.

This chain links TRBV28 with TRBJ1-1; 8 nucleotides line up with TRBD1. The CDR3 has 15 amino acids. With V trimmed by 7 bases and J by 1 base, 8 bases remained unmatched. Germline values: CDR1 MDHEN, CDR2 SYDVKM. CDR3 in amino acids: CASTQGASGNTEAFF. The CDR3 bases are TGTGCCAGCACCCAGGGGGCCTCCGGGAACACTGAAGCTTTCTTT.

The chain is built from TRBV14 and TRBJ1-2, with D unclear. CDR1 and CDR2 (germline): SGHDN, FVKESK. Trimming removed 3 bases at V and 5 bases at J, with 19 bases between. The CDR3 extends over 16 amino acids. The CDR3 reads CASSHGPDHYFYGYTF. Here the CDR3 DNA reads TGTGCCAGCAGCCATGGTCCAGACCACTACTTTTATGGCTACACCTTC.

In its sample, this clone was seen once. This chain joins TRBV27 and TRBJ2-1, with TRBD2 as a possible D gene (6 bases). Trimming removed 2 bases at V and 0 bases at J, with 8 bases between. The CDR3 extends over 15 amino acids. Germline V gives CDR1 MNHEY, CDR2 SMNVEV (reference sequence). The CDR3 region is CASSLAGRSYNEQFF. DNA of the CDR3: TGTGCCAGCAGTTTAGCGGGGCGCTCCTACAATGAGCAGTTCTTC.

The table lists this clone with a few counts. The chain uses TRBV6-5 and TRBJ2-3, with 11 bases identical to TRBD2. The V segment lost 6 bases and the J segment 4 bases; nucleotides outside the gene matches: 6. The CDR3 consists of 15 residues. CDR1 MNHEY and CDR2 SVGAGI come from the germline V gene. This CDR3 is CASRTSGVGADTQYF. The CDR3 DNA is TGTGCCAGCAGGACTAGCGGGGTGGGGGCAGATACGCAGTATTTT.

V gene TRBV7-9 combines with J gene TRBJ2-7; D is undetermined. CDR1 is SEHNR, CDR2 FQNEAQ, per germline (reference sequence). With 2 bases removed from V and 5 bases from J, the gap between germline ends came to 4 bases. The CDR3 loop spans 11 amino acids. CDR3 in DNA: TGTGCCAGCAGCTTACGTAACGAGCAGTACTTC. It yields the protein CASSLRNEQYF.

The CDR3 sequence: CASKGGLGELFF. The DNA for the CDR3 is TGTGCCAGCAAAGGAGGGCTCGGGGAGCTGTTTTTT. J is TRBJ2-2 and V is TRBV28; a possible D gene is TRBD2 (6 bases). The CDR3 sequence is 12 residues long. CDR1 MDHEN and CDR2 SYDVKM come from the germline V gene. Trimming shortened V by 7 bases and J by 7 bases, and 10 bases separated the two germline ends. Using reference TRBV28 and TRBJ2-2 for the parts outside the CDR3, the full variable domain is DVKVTQSSRYLVKRTGEKVFLECVQDMDHENMFWYRQDPGLGLRLIYFSYDVKMKEKGDIPEGYSVSREKKERFSLILESASTNQTSMYLCASKGGLGELFFGEGSRLTVL.

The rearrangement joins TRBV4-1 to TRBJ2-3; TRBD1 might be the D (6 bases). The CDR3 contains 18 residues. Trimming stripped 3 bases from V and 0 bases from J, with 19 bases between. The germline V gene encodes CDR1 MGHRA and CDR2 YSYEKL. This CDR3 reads CASSQARLTGSSTDTQYF. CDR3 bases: TGCGCCAGCAGCCAGGCCCGTCTGACAGGTTCTAGCACAGATACGCAGTATTTT.

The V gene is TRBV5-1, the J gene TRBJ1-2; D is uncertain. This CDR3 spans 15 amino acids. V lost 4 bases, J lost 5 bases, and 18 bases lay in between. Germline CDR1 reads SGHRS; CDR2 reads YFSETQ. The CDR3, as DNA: TGCGCCAGCAGCCTTATCCCGGGGAACTCTTATGGCTACACCTTC. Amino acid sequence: CASSLIPGNSYGYTF. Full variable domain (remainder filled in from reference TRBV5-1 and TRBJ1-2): KAGVTQTPRYLIKTRGQQVTLSCSPISGHRSVSWYQQTPGQGLQFLFEYFSETQRNKGNFPGRFSGRQFSNSRSEMNVSTLELGDSALYLCASSLIPGNSYGYTFGSGTRLTVV.

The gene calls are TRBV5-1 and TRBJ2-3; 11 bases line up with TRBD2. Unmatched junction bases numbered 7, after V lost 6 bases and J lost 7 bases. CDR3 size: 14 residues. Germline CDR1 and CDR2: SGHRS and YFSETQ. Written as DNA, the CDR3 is TGCGCCAGCAAGATTAGCGGGGGGGCGAATACGCAGTATTTT. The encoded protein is CASKISGGANTQYF.

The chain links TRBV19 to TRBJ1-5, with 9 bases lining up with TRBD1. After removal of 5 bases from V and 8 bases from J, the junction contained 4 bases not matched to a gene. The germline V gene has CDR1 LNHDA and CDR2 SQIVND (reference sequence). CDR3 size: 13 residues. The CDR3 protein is CASSRTGGEPQHF. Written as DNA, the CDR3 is TGTGCCAGTAGTCGCACAGGGGGCGAGCCCCAGCATTTT.

The CDR3 sequence: CASSGPWDSANQPQHF. DNA of the CDR3: TGTGCCAGCAGCGGACCGTGGGACAGCGCCAATCAGCCCCAGCATTTT. This sequence joins TRBV9 and TRBJ1-5; 7 positions match TRBD1. V shed 3 bases, J shed 3 bases, and the junction held 9 bases outside the gene matches. Germline CDR1 is SGDLS and CDR2 is YYNGEE. The CDR3 runs 16 residues. Drawing the rest from reference TRBV9 and TRBJ1-5, the complete variable domain is DSGVTQTPKHLITATGQRVTLRCSPRSGDLSVYWYQQSLDQGLQFLIQYYNGEERAKGNILERFSAQQFPDLHSELNLSSLELGDSALYFCASSGPWDSANQPQHFGDGTRLSIL.

Here the CDR3 reads CAGRRTGAADTQYF. The CDR3 DNA reads as TGTGCCGGACGAAGGACAGGGGCTGCAGATACGCAGTATTTT. The rearrangement links TRBV2 to TRBJ2-3, with TRBD1 matching 9 bases. This CDR3 contains 14 residues. J gave up 4 bases and V 11 bases, and 10 bases lay outside the gene matches. The germline V gene encodes CDR1 SNHLY and CDR2 FYNNEI.